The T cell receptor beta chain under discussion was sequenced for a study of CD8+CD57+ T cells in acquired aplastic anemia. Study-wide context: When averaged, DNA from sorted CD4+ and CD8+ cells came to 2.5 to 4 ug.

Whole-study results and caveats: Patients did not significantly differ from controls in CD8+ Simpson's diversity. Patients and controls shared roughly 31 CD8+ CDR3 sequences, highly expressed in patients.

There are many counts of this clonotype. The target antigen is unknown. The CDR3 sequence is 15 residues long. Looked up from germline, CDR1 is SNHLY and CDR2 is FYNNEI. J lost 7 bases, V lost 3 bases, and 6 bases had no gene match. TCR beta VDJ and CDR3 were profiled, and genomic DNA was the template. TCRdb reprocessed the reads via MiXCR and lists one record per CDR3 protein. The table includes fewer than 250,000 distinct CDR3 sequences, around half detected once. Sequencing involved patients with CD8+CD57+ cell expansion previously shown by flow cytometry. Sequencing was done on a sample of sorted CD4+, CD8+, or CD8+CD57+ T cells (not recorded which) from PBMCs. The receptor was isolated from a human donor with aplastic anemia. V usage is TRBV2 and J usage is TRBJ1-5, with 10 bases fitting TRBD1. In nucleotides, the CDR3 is TGTGCCAGCAGTGATATCGGGACAGGGGTACAGCCCCAGCATTTT. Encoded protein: CASSDIGTGVQPQHF.